The 21 T cell receptor beta chains given below trace back to one sample, sequenced in a study of T cells after posttransplantation cyclophosphamide. A marrow graft followed busulfan-fludarabine conditioning, with cyclophosphamide on days +3 and +4. Method: immunoSEQ multiplex PCR; TCRdb's copy keeps in-frame clones and lacks some. The sample has approximately 39,000 clones, over 75% seen once. This specimen consisted of CD4+ T cells sorted from blood, obtained around 2,000 days after a stem cell transplant with posttransplant cyclophosphamide. These TCRs come from a female patient between 35 and 55 years old who received an allogeneic stem cell transplant from a related donor, was CMV-positive, and had no GVHD. The T cells may partly be graft donor cells.

This chain connects TRBV4-3 to TRBJ1-2; 10 bases map to TRBD1. With 4 bases clipped from V and 6 bases from J, the junction kept 11 bases outside the gene matches. The CDR3 contains 16 residues. Germline-derived CDR1 and CDR2 are LGHNA and YSLEER. The CDR3 loop reads CASSRIGGTGEHGYTF. CDR3 nucleotides: TGCGCCAGCAGCCGCATAGGGGGGACAGGGGAACATGGCTACACCTTC.

This clone was counted only a few times. The V gene is TRBV5-1, the J gene TRBJ1-6; D possibly corresponds to TRBD1 (6 bases). The CDR3 consists of 19 residues. Germline V gene sequence: CDR1 SGHRS, CDR2 YFSETQ. V lost 3 bases to trimming and J lost 6 bases, with 25 bases between them. CDR3 sequence (DNA): TGCGCCAGCAGCTGGTCCGACAGGACCGCATCTATGGGTAATTCACCCCTCCACTTT. It codes for CASSWSDRTASMGNSPLHF.

This chain connects TRBV19 to TRBJ2-7; possibly TRBD2 for D (6 bases). Germline CDR1 LNHDA, CDR2 SQIVND (reference sequence). CDR3 length: 13 residues. Trimming pared 3 bases from V and 7 bases from J, leaving 13 bases between. The CDR3 here is CASSISAGGEQYF. The DNA for the CDR3 is TGTGCCAGTAGTATTTCCGCCGGGGGAGAGCAGTACTTC.

The CDR3: CASSPQTGAGNTIYF. The CDR3 DNA is TGTGCCAGTAGTCCCCAGACAGGGGCCGGAAACACCATATATTTT. V usage is TRBV19 and J usage is TRBJ1-3, with 8 positions matching TRBD1. The J segment lost 4 bases and the V segment lost 5 bases, leaving 7 bases of the junction unmatched. The CDR3 runs to 15 residues. The germline gives CDR1 LNHDA, CDR2 SQIVND (reference sequence).

The chain combines TRBV1 with TRBJ2-3; no check of the table's D call, TRBD2, against the DNA was made. TRBV1 is reported as a pseudogene. The CDR3 consists of 17 residues. The CDR3 region is CTSSQGTSGGFTDTQYF. DNA of the CDR3: TGCACCAGCAGCCAAGGGACTAGCGGGGGCTTCACAGATACGCAGTATTTT.

This clone was recorded once. This chain links TRBV7-9 with TRBJ1-5; D is uncertain. The CDR3 runs to 17 residues. The V gene's germline CDR1 is SEHNR and CDR2 FQNEAQ (reference sequence). V was shortened by 5 bases and J by 0 bases, with 17 bases between the two germline ends. CDR3 in amino acids: CASSPLGAGYSNQPQHF. The CDR3 nucleotides are TGTGCCAGCAGCCCCCTGGGTGCAGGTTATAGCAATCAGCCCCAGCATTTT.

Here the CDR3 reads CSVVRVMNTEAFF. The CDR3, as DNA: TGCAGCGTTGTTCGGGTTATGAACACTGAAGCTTTCTTT. This rearrangement joins TRBV29-1 to TRBJ1-1; D not resolved. Germline V gene data show CDR1 as SQVTM and CDR2 as ANQGSEA. The CDR3 spans 13 residues. Trimming left V 4 bases short and J 0 bases short, with 9 bases between.

This clone was counted only a few times. The V call is TRBV20-1, the J call TRBJ2-7; TRBD2 might be the D (6 bases). V was cut by 3 bases and J by 3 bases, with 6 bases left in between. CDR1 is DFQATT and CDR2 is SNEGSKA in the germline V gene (reference sequence). The CDR3 runs to 11 residues. The CDR3 here is CSARRDYEQYF. Written as DNA, the CDR3 is TGCAGTGCTAGGCGGGACTACGAGCAGTACTTC.

This sequence joins TRBV7-9 and TRBJ1-2; TRBD1 aligns across 11 bases. V shed 4 bases, J shed 6 bases, and the junction held 1 base outside the gene matches. Germline V gene sequence: CDR1 SEHNR, CDR2 FQNEAQ (reference sequence). The CDR3 covers 13 residues. This chain's CDR3 is CASSWGQGDGYTF. DNA for the CDR3: TGTGCCAGCAGCTGGGGACAGGGGGATGGCTACACCTTC.

The rearrangement uses TRBV2 and TRBJ2-7; 8 bases are a match to TRBD1. The CDR3 length is 15 residues. The germline V gene has CDR1 SNHLY and CDR2 FYNNEI. With 6 bases clipped from V and 3 bases from J, the junction kept 10 bases outside the gene matches. The CDR3 DNA sequence: TGTGCCAGCAGGCCCGAGCGACAGGGGATCTACGAGCAGTACTTC. Translated, it gives CASRPERQGIYEQYF.

CDR3 sequence reads: CASSAAGIDYGYTF. In DNA, the CDR3 is TGTGCCAGCAGTGCCGCAGGGATCGACTATGGCTACACCTTC. The chain combines TRBV28 with TRBJ1-2; possible D gene TRBD1, 5 bases. Trimming shortened V by 5 bases and J by 3 bases, and 13 bases separated the two germline ends. Germline CDR1 is MDHEN and CDR2 is SYDVKM. The CDR3 sequence is 14 residues long.

The chain joins TRBV18 to TRBJ1-1, with TRBD1 matching over 9 bases. Germline loops: CDR1 KGHSH, CDR2 LQKENI. The CDR3 is made up of 16 amino acids. J gave up 1 base and V 5 bases, and 8 bases lay outside the gene matches. DNA for the CDR3: TGTGCCAGCTCATCAAGGACAGGGGCGGAGAACACTGAAGCTTTCTTT. As protein: CASSSRTGAENTEAFF.

V and J are TRBV6-1 and TRBJ2-2, with 8 nucleotides matching TRBD2. The CDR3 contains 14 residues. The V gene's germline CDR1 is MNHNS and CDR2 SASEGT. The junction had 14 bases not matched to a gene; V was cut back by 7 bases and J by 13 bases. CDR3 sequence: CASKFSGGGGVLFF. Here the CDR3 DNA reads TGTGCCAGCAAATTCAGCGGGGGCGGCGGAGTGCTGTTTTTT.

The J gene is TRBJ1-5, the V gene TRBV5-1, with D maybe TRBD1 (5 bases). The CDR3 has 15 residues. Germline V lookup: CDR1 SGHRS, CDR2 YFSETQ. V lost 0 bases and J 5 bases, leaving 12 bases between the germline ends. The CDR3 sequence: CASSLGFGRDQPQHF. The CDR3 DNA sequence: TGCGCCAGCAGCTTGGGGTTCGGCAGGGATCAGCCCCAGCATTTT.

The chain employs TRBV23-1 and TRBJ2-5; 7 nucleotides match TRBD1. TRBV23-1 is filed as an ORF, its function uncertain. The CDR3 length is 13 residues. V lost 7 bases to trimming and J lost 3 bases; unmatched junction nucleotides: 5. The CDR3 reads CASKRTGKETQYF. The CDR3 nucleotides read TGCGCCAGCAAGAGGACAGGAAAAGAGACCCAGTACTTC.

The table lists this clone with a few counts. The chain carries TRBV7-9 and TRBJ1-4; perhaps TRBD1 as D (5 bases). The CDR3 spans 17 residues. Per the germline V gene, CDR1 is SEHNR and CDR2 is FQNEAQ (reference sequence). Trimming pared 1 base from V and 5 bases from J, leaving 17 bases between. CDR3 loop: CASSLVVGRALNEKLFF. CDR3 nucleotide sequence: TGTGCCAGCAGCTTAGTGGTTGGCAGGGCCCTCAATGAAAAACTGTTTTTT.

The chain is built from TRBV5-1 and TRBJ2-3, with 8 bases lining up with TRBD2. This CDR3 has 15 amino acids. CDR1 SGHRS and CDR2 YFSETQ come from the germline V gene. Trimming took 0 bases from V and 4 from J; bases not matched to a gene: 4. Written as DNA, the CDR3 is TGCGCCAGCAGCTTGGAGAGCGGGGGCCCAGATACGCAGTATTTT. Its translation is CASSLESGGPDTQYF.

The chain carries TRBV5-8 and TRBJ2-1; TRBD1 matches at 7 bases. The length of the CDR3 is 15 residues. V trimming: 4 bases; J trimming: 0 bases; junction bases outside the gene matches: 4. Germline V gene sequence: CDR1 SGHTS, CDR2 YDEGEE. DNA for the CDR3: TGTGCCAGCAGCCTGGGACAGAGCTCCTACAATGAGCAGTTCTTC. Protein: CASSLGQSSYNEQFF.

This chain uses TRBV15 with TRBJ1-3; 10 bases line up with TRBD1. There are 15 residues in the CDR3. V was clipped by 4 bases and J by 5 bases; unmatched bases: 5. Per the germline V gene, CDR1 is LNHNV and CDR2 is YYDKDF (reference sequence). CDR3 protein: CATSKRQGARNTIYF. DNA for the CDR3: TGTGCCACCAGCAAGAGACAGGGGGCTAGAAACACCATATATTTT. The full variable domain, its missing parts supplied by reference TRBV15 and TRBJ1-3, is DAMVIQNPRYQVTQFGKPVTLSCSQTLNHNVMYWYQQKSSQAPKLLFHYYDKDFNNEADTPDNFQSRRPNTSFCFLDIRSPGLGDTAMYLCATSKRQGARNTIYFGEGSWLTVV.

This chain joins TRBV5-6 and TRBJ2-2, with 11 bases lining up with TRBD2. This CDR3 spans 17 amino acids. With 2 bases clipped from V and 1 base from J, the junction kept 4 bases outside the gene matches. The V gene's germline CDR1 is SGHDT and CDR2 YYEEEE. In DNA form, the CDR3 reads TGTGCCAGCAGCTTCCCCGGGACTAGCGGGAACACCGGGGAGCTGTTTTTT. Its translation is CASSFPGTSGNTGELFF.

The gene calls are TRBV10-3 and TRBJ2-3; D not certain. The V gene lost 3 bases and the J gene lost 3 bases, with 7 bases spanning the gap. Germline loops: CDR1 ENHRY, CDR2 SYGVKD. CDR3 size: 13 residues. CDR3 amino acids: CAISDPGTDTQYF. CDR3 coding DNA: TGTGCCATCAGTGATCCAGGAACAGATACGCAGTATTTT.